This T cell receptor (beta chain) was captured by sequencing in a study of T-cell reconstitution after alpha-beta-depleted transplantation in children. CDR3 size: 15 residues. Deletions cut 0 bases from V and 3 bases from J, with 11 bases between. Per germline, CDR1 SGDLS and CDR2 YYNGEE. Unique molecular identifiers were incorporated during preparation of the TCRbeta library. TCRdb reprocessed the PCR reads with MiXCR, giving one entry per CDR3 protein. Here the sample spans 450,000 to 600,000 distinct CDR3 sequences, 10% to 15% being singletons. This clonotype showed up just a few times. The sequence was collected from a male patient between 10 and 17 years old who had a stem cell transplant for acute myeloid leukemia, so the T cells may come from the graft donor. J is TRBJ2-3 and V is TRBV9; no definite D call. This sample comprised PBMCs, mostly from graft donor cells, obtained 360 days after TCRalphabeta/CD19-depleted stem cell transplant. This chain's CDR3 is CASSVGLGWTDTQYF. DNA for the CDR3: TGTGCCAGCAGCGTAGGTTTGGGTTGGACAGATACGCAGTATTTT.